The following is a T cell receptor (beta chain) sequence with its context. Its specificity is unknown. The sample originates from a study of cytotoxic CD8 clonotypes in ibrutinib-treated CLL. The method was immunoSEQ multiplex PCR; TCRdb's version includes in-frame clones alone and lacks a portion of them. Seen here are about 130,000 clones, around four fifths observed once, and the top ten hold about 3.3%. Notes on the study in general: Public clonotypes were uncommon and contracted or stayed stable on treatment. Baseline clonality, higher than in age-matched healthy donors, tracked circulating CD8+ T-cell counts.

The CDR3 contains 15 residues. Germline V lookup: CDR1 SGHTA, CDR2 FQGNSA. V shed 5 bases, J shed 6 bases, and the junction held 7 bases outside the gene matches. This clonotype was obtained from a human donor with chronic lymphocytic leukemia. The genes are TRBV7-2 and TRBJ2-7; TRBD2 matches at 13 bases. This material consisted of PBMCs, taken after 24 months of ibrutinib treatment. Written as DNA, the CDR3 is TGTGCCAGCAGCCAAGCGGGACTAGCGGGGCTCGAGCAGTACTTC. It codes for CASSQAGLAGLEQYF.